This T cell receptor beta chain came from a study of CD8 T cells in ankylosing spondylitis. This clonotype occurred a few times. Its antigen is unknown. V lost 7 bases to trimming and J lost 0 bases, with 9 bases between them. CDR3 length: 14 amino acids. Germline CDR1 reads KGHDR; CDR2 reads SFDVKD. Study-wide results and caveats: Characteristic of ankylosing spondylitis blood, it appeared, was a TCR beta motif comprising roughly 8 highly homologous variants. Disease-linked clones proved CD8+ and comparatively uncommon in peripheral blood.

TCRdb re-analysed the 5' RACE reads in MiXCR, keeping a single row per CDR3 protein. The sample holds almost 400,000 distinct CDR3 sequences, 20% to 25% seen once. This receptor was obtained from a male donor with ankylosing spondylitis. Sequencing used blood, either unsorted or a sorted T cell fraction (not recorded which). The rearrangement joins TRBV24-1 to TRBJ1-5, with D uncertain. As DNA, the CDR3 is TGTGCCACCAGCGGGTCCTATAGCAATCAGCCCCAGCATTTT. Protein sequence: CATSGSYSNQPQHF.